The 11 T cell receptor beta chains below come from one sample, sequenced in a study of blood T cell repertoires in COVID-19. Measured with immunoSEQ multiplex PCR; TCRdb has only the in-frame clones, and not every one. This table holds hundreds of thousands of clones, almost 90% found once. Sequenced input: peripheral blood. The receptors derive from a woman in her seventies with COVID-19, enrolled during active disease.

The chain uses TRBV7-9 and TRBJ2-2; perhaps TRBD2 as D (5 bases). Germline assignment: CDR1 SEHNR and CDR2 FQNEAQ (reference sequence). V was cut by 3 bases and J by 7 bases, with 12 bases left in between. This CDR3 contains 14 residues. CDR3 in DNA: TGTGCCAGCAGCTTGTCACTAGGAGGCGGGGAGCTGTTTTTT. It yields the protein CASSLSLGGGELFF.

The CDR3 region is CAARPGANYGYTF. The CDR3, as DNA: TGTGCCGCGAGACCAGGGGCTAACTATGGCTACACCTTC. V is TRBV28 and J is TRBJ1-2, with D perhaps TRBD1 (6 bases). Germline CDR1 is MDHEN and CDR2 is SYDVKM. CDR3 length: 13 residues. Deletions cut 11 bases from V and 0 bases from J, with 13 bases between.

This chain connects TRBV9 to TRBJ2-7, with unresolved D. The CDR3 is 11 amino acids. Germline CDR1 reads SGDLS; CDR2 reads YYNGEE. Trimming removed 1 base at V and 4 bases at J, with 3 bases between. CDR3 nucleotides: TGTGCCAGCAGCGTATTATACGAGCAGTACTTC. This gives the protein CASSVLYEQYF.

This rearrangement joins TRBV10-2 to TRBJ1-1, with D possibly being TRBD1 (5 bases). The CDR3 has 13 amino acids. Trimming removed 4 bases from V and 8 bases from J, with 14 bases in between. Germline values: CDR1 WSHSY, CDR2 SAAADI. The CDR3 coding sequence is TGCGCCAGCAGTGCGGGAGGGGTAAGCGAAGCTTTCTTT. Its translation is CASSAGGVSEAFF.

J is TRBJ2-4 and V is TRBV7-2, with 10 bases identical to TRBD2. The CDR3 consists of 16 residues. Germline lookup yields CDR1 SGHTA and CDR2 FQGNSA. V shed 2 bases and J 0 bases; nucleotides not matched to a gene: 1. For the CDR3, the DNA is TGTGCCAGCAGCTTAAGCGGGGGGGTAGCCAAAAACATTCAGTACTTC. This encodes CASSLSGGVAKNIQYF.

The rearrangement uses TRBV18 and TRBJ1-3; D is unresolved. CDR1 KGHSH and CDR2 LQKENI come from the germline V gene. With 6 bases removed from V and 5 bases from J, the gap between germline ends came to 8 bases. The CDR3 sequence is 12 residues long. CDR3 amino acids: CASSEGRNTIYF. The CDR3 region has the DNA TGTGCCAGCTCGGAGGGTCGAAACACCATATATTTT.

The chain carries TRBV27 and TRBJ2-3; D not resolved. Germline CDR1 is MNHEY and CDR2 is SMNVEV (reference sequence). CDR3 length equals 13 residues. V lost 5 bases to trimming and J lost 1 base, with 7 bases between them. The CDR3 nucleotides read TGTGCCAGCAGTCCTCGGGGCACAGATACGCAGTATTTT. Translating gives CASSPRGTDTQYF.

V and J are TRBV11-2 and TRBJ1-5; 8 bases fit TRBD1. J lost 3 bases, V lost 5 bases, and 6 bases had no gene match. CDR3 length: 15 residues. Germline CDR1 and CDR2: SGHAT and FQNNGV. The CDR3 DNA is TGTGCCAGCAGCCTAACGACAGGGGACAATCAGCCCCAGCATTTT. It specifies CASSLTTGDNQPQHF.

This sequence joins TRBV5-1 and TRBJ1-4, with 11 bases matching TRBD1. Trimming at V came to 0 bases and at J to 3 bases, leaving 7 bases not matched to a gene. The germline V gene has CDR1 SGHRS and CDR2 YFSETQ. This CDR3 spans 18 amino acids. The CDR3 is CASSLAGQGAYSNEKLFF. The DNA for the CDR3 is TGCGCCAGCAGCTTGGCCGGACAGGGGGCATATTCTAATGAAAAACTGTTTTTT.

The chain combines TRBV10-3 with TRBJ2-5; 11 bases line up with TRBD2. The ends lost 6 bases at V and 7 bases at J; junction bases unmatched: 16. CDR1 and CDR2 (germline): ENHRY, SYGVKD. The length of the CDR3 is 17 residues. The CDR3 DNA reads TGTGCCATCAGCGACACCGGGACTAGCGGCGATTTGGGGACCCAGTACTTC. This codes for CAISDTGTSGDLGTQYF.

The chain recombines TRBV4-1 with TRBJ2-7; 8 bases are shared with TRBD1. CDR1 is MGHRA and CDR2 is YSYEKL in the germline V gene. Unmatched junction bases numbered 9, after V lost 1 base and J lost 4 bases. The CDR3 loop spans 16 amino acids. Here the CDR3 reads CASSQVPARGRYEQYF. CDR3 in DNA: TGCGCCAGCAGCCAAGTCCCGGCCAGGGGGCGATACGAGCAGTACTTC.